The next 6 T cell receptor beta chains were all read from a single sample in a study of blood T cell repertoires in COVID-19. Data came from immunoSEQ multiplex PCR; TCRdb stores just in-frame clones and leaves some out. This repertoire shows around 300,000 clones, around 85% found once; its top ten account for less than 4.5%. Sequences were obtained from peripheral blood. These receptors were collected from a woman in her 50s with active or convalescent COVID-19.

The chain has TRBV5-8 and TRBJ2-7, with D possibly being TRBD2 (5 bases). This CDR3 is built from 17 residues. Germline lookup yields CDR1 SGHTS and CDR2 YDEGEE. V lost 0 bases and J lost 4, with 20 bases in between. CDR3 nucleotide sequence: TGTGCCAGCAGCTTGGAGGCAACGGGAAAATGGGAATACGAGCAGTACTTC. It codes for CASSLEATGKWEYEQYF.

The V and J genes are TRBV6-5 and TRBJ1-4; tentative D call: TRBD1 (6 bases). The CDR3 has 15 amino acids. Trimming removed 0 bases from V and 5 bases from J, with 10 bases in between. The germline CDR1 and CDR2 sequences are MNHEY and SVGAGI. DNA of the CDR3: TGTGCCAGCAGTTACTCCGCCAGGGGAAATGAAAAACTGTTTTTT. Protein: CASSYSARGNEKLFF.

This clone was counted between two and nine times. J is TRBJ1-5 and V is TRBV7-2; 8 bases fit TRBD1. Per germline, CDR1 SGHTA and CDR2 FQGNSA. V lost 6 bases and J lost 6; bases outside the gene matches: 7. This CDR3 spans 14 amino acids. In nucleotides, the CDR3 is TGTGCCAGCAGACCAGGGGGCGATGGTCAGCCCCAGCATTTT. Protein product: CASRPGGDGQPQHF.

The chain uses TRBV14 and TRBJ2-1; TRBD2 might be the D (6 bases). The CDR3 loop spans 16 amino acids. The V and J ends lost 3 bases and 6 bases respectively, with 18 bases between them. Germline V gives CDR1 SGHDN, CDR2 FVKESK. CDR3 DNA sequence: TGTGCCAGCAGCCACTTTTTGGGGGGTTTTGGCAATGAGCAGTTCTTC. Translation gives CASSHFLGGFGNEQFF.

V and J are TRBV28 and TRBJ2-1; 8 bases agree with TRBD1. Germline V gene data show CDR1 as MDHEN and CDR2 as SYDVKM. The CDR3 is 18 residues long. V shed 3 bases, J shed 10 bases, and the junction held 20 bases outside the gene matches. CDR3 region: CASSLTVGTGTLGAEQFF. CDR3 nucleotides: TGTGCCAGCAGTTTGACGGTAGGGACAGGAACTTTGGGGGCCGAGCAGTTCTTC.

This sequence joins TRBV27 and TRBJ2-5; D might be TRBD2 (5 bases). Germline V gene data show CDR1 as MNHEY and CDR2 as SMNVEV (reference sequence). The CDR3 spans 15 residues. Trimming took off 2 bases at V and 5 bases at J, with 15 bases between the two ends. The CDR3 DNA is TGTGCCAGCAGTTTAAGCGGTCGGCGGACGGAGACCCAGTACTTC. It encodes CASSLSGRRTETQYF.